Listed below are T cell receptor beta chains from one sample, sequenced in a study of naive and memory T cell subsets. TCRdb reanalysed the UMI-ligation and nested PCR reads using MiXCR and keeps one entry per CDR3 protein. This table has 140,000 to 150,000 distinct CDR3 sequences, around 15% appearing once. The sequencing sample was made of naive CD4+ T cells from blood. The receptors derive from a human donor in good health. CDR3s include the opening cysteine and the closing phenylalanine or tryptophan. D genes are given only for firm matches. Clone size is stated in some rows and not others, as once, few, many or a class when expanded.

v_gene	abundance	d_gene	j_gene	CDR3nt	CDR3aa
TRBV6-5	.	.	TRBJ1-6	TGTGCCAGCAGCAGGACTGCCGGGGGATCACCCCTCCACTTT	CASSRTAGGSPLHF
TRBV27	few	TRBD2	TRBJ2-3	TGTGCCAGCAGTTTCAGCGGGACCACAGATACGCAGTATTTT	CASSFSGTTDTQYF
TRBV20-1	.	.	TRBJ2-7	TGCAGTGCTGGGATCGGACTCAACTCCTACGAGCAGTACTTC	CSAGIGLNSYEQYF
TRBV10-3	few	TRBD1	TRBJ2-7	TGTGCCATTTCACCGGGACAGCCGGTCGAGCAGTACTTC	CAISPGQPVEQYF
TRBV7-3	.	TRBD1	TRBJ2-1	TGTGCCAGCAGCTCAGGGACAGGGAGAAACAATGAGCAGTTCTTC	CASSSGTGRNNEQFF
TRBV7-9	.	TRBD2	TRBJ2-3	TGTGCCAGCAGCTTCTTGACTAGCTCTCAGGCAGATACGCAGTATTTT	CASSFLTSSQADTQYF
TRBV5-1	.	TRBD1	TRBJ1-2	TGCGCCAGCAGCTTGGCTCCAACGACAGGGAGCGGATTTGGCTACACCTTC	CASSLAPTTGSGFGYTF
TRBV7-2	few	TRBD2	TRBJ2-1	TGTGCCAGCAAACTCGGACTAGCTCAAGGTGAGCAGTTCTTC	CASKLGLAQGEQFF
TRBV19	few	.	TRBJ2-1	TGTGCCAGTAGGAGGGGGGAGAGGCTTTACAATGAGCAGTTCTTC	CASRRGERLYNEQFF
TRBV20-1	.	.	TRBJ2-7	TGCAGTGCTAGTGTATCATCCTACGAGCAGTACTTC	CSASVSSYEQYF
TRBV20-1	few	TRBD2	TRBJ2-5	TGCATTAAAATAAGTGGGCTAGCGGAAGAGACCCAGTACTTC	CIKISGLAEETQYF
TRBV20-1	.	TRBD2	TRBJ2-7	TGCAGTGCTAGAAAGTTATTAGCGGGAACATACGAGCAGTACTTC	CSARKLLAGTYEQYF
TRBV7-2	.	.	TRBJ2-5	TGTGCCAGCAGCTTTAACACCGGGGAAGAGACCCAGTACTTC	CASSFNTGEETQYF
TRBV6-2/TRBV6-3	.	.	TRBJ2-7	TGTGCCAGCAGTCACACAGGCGAGCAGTACTTC	CASSHTGEQYF
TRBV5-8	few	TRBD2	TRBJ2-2	TGTGCCAGCAGTTTACTAGCGGGAGTCCGCACCGGGGAGCTGTTTTTT	CASSLLAGVRTGELFF
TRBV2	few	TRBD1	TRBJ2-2	TGTGCCAGCAGTGGACAGGGGGCGCACGGGGAGCTGTTTTTT	CASSGQGAHGELFF
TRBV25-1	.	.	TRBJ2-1	TGTGCCAGCAGTGAATTCGGTAGCGGAAATGAGCAGTTCTTC	CASSEFGSGNEQFF
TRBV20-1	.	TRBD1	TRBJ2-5	TGCAGTGCCACCCGACAGGGTAGAGAGACCCAGTACTTC	CSATRQGRETQYF
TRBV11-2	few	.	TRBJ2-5	TGTGCCAGCAGCTTAGACGGCGGGGCCGCACAAGAGACCCAGTACTTC	CASSLDGGAAQETQYF
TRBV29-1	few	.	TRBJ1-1	TGCAGCGTAGCACAGACAGCCCAGAACACTGAAGCTTTCTTT	CSVAQTAQNTEAFF
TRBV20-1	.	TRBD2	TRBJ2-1	TGCAGTGCCAAGACTAGCGGGAGTGCGAATGAGCAGTTCTTC	CSAKTSGSANEQFF
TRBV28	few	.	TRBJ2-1	TGTGCCAGCAGTTTACCAGCTGGACCCAATGAGCAGTTCTTC	CASSLPAGPNEQFF
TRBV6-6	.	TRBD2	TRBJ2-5	TGTGCCAGCAGACGCCGGGAGGGAGAGACCCAGTACTTC	CASRRREGETQYF
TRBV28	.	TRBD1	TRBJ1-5	TGTGCCAGCAGTTTAAACAGGGGGGATCAGCCCCAGCATTTT	CASSLNRGDQPQHF
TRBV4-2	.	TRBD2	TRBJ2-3	TGTGCCAGCAGCCAAGGGGGACTAGCGGGCACAGATACGCAGTATTTT	CASSQGGLAGTDTQYF
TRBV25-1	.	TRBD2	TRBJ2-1	TGTGCCAGCAGTGGAGATAGCGGGGTCTACAATGAGCAGTTCTTC	CASSGDSGVYNEQFF
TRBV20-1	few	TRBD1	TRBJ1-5	TGCAGTGCTGTGGACAGGGGGAGAGGTCAGCCCCAGCATTTT	CSAVDRGRGQPQHF
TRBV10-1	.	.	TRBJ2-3	TGCGCCTGCAGTGATTCACGCCGAGGGGGAGATACGCAGTATTTT	CACSDSRRGGDTQYF
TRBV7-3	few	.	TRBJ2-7	TGTGCCAACCGAGATAGTGCCTACTCTAACGAGCAGTACTTC	CANRDSAYSNEQYF
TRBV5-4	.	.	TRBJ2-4	TGTGCCAGCAGCTTGAGGACCCCAGGAGCCAAAAACATTCAGTACTTC	CASSLRTPGAKNIQYF
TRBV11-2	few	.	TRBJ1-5	TGTGCCAGCAGCTCAACACAGGGAATCGGGCGCAATCAGCCCCAGCATTTT	CASSSTQGIGRNQPQHF
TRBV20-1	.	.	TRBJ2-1	TGCAGTGTCCAGCAGAGCTCCTACAATGAGCAGTTCTTC	CSVQQSSYNEQFF
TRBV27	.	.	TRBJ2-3	TGTGCCAGCAGTTTAACCTTGAGAGATACGCAGTATTTT	CASSLTLRDTQYF
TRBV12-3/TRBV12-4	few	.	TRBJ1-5	TGTGCCAGCAGCCTACAGGGTTCTTTCAATCAGCCCCAGCATTTT	CASSLQGSFNQPQHF
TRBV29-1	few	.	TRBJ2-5	TGCAGCGTTGAGCGTGGGGCCCTAGAGACCCAGTACTTC	CSVERGALETQYF
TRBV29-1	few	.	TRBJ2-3	TGCAGCGTTGCGACAGATACGCAGTATTTT	CSVATDTQYF